The rows below give T cell receptor beta chains drawn from one sample of a study of cytomegalovirus exposure and HLA in healthy donors. Assay used: immunoSEQ multiplex PCR; TCRdb lists only in-frame clones, some missing. The top ten clones hold about 5% of a sample with more than 130,000 clones, over 70% of them seen once. The sequenced sample consisted of PBMCs. The receptors here all came from a male donor in good health and CMV-seronegative. Each CDR3 is given with its conserved first and last residue. The D gene is left open where the match is weak. Clone size is shown for a subset of rows, as once, few, many or a class of expanded clone.

J gene | D gene | clone size | V gene | CDR3 protein | CDR3 DNA
TRBJ2-6 | NA | NA | TRBV30 | CAWSVGHSSGANVLTF | TGTGCCTGGAGTGTGGGACACAGCTCTGGGGCCAACGTCCTGACTTTC
TRBJ2-7 | TRBD1 | once | TRBV7-2 | CASSLTGGYEQYF | TGTGCCAGCAGCCTGACAGGGGGCTACGAGCAGTACTTC
TRBJ2-5 | TRBD2 | NA | TRBV9 | CASSVRTSGQETQYF | TGTGCCAGCAGCGTTCGGACTAGTGGGCAAGAGACCCAGTACTTC
TRBJ2-7 | TRBD1 | NA | TRBV2 | CASSEIVTGGTYEQYF | TGTGCCAGCAGTGAAATTGTTACAGGGGGCACCTACGAGCAGTACTTC
TRBJ2-7 | NA | NA | TRBV5-1 | CASSAQGGVYEQYF | TGCGCCAGCAGCGCACAGGGAGGGGTCTACGAGCAGTACTTC
TRBJ2-6 | NA | NA | TRBV6-1 | CASVRGAGANVLTF | TGTGCCAGCGTACGGGGAGCTGGGGCCAACGTCCTGACTTTC
TRBJ2-3 | NA | NA | TRBV7-8 | CASSLGGEADTQYF | TGTGCCAGCAGCTTAGGGGGGGAAGCAGATACGCAGTATTTT
TRBJ2-7 | TRBD1 | NA | TRBV11-2 | CASSSAQGGYEQYF | TGTGCCAGCAGTTCCGCACAGGGGGGCTACGAGCAGTACTTC
TRBJ1-6 | TRBD1 | NA | TRBV11-2 | CASSPQGGSSPLHF | TGTGCCAGCAGTCCACAGGGGGGTAGTTCACCCCTCCACTTT
TRBJ2-7 | NA | NA | TRBV29-1 | CSVDTGLVPYEQYF | TGCAGCGTTGATACCGGGTTGGTCCCCTACGAGCAGTACTTC
TRBJ2-4 | TRBD1 | NA | TRBV6-5 | CATFDRDENIQYF | TGTGCCACCTTCGACAGGGACGAAAACATTCAGTACTTC
TRBJ2-3 | TRBD2 | NA | TRBV2 | CASNRGTSGDTQYF | TGTGCCAGCAACCGGGGGACTAGTGGAGATACGCAGTATTTT
TRBJ2-3 | NA | NA | TRBV29-1 | CSVQRGPDTQYF | TGCAGCGTTCAAAGAGGGCCAGATACGCAGTATTTT
TRBJ1-2 | TRBD1 | NA | TRBV5-8 | CASSLVQGAYGYTF | TGTGCCAGCAGCTTGGTACAGGGGGCATATGGCTACACCTTC
TRBJ1-2 | NA | few | TRBV29-1 | CSVAEVRYYGYTF | TGCAGCGTTGCGGAGGTACGCTACTATGGCTACACCTTC
TRBJ2-7 | TRBD1 | NA | TRBV7-9 | CASSLSRTGGSEQYF | TGTGCCAGCAGCTTAAGTCGGACAGGGGGGAGTGAGCAGTACTTC
TRBJ2-1 | TRBD2 | NA | TRBV12-5 | CASGLGSGGARNEQFF | TGTGCTAGTGGTTTGGGTAGCGGGGGGGCCAGGAATGAGCAGTTCTTC
TRBJ1-1 | TRBD1 | NA | TRBV5-6 | CASSSIGQGLEAFF | TGTGCCAGCAGCTCCATCGGACAGGGCCTTGAAGCTTTCTTT
TRBJ2-7 | NA | NA | TRBV6-5 | CASSSGLVYEQYF | TGTGCCAGCAGTTCCGGACTCGTCTACGAGCAGTACTTC
TRBJ2-3 | NA | few | TRBV7-6 | CASSLVLVGTDTQYF | TGTGCCAGCAGCTTAGTTTTAGTGGGCACAGATACGCAGTATTTT
TRBJ2-7 | NA | NA | TRBV4-3 | CASSQGRGGPYEQYF | TGCGCCAGCAGCCAGGGGCGTGGCGGCCCCTACGAGCAGTACTTC
TRBJ1-1 | NA | few | TRBV5-1 | CASSFESNTEAFF | TGCGCCAGCAGCTTTGAGTCGAACACTGAAGCTTTCTTT
TRBJ2-3 | NA | NA | TRBV4-1 | CASSQESPGTRGFDTQYF | TGCGCCAGCAGCCAAGAGTCCCCAGGGACAAGAGGTTTCGATACGCAGTATTTT
TRBJ1-1 | NA | NA | TRBV6-5 | CASSPPREGEAFF | TGTGCCAGCAGTCCCCCGAGGGAGGGTGAAGCTTTCTTT
TRBJ1-5 | NA | NA | TRBV6-5 | CASKLRYSNQPQHF | TGTGCCAGCAAGCTTAGATATAGCAATCAGCCCCAGCATTTT
TRBJ2-3 | TRBD1 | once | TRBV7-3 | CASSPGTGVLVGTDTQYF | TGTGCCAGCAGCCCCGGGACAGGGGTCCTTGTGGGCACAGATACGCAGTATTTT
TRBJ1-5 | TRBD1 | NA | TRBV5-6 | CASSRQGAPLQPQHF | TGTGCCAGCAGCCGCCAGGGGGCTCCTTTGCAGCCCCAGCATTTT
TRBJ2-6 | NA | NA | TRBV10-3 | CAISRDRSNSGANVLTF | TGTGCCATCAGCCGAGACAGGAGTAACTCTGGGGCCAACGTCCTGACTTTC